This TCR beta chain was captured in a study of shared clonotypes between healthy human individuals. Study at large: There were three CD4 naive, three CD4 memory, two CD8 naive and one CD8 memory plates per donor.

Regarding the study as a whole: All-four-donor shared clonotypes had higher generation probabilities than non-shared clonotypes did. Four donors held about 5% of naive CD4 clonotypes in common.

The DNA input per sorted-subset replicate PCR was roughly 180 ng, corresponding to 28,000 or so T cell genomes. TCRdb's copy holds only in-frame clones and misses some; the assay was immunoSEQ multiplex PCR. Here the sample spans around 2.1 million clones, 90% to 96% being singletons. Points on this clone: Antigen specificity is unknown.

The sample was naive CD4+ T cells sorted from blood. Stated subset: CD45RA+ positively selected. This clonotype originated in a man aged 18 to 30 in good health.

CDR3 in DNA: TGTGCCAGCAGAGGGTTAGCGGGGGGCTCCTACGAGCAGTACTTC. It codes for CASRGLAGGSYEQYF. The chain uses TRBV25-1 and TRBJ2-7; TRBD2 aligns across 10 bases. Germline V lookup: CDR1 MGHDK, CDR2 SYGVNS. J was trimmed by 0 bases and V by 6 bases; bases with no gene match: 5. The CDR3 extends over 15 amino acids.